Described below is a single T cell receptor (beta chain) sequence and its context. In the original analysis: Amplification from reference gene primers served as the basis for estimated nucleated cell counts. Assay: immunoSEQ multiplex PCR; the TCRdb copy retains only in-frame clones and omits some. V, J and clone size reflect that table, while D and trimming were determined from the DNA. The sample comprises 470,000 or so clones, roughly 87% of which are singletons, and approximately 2% rests with the top ten. This specimen comes from a study of blood T cell repertoires in COVID-19. Study-wide background: There were acute and convalescent COVID-19 samples, and they came from the United States, Italy and Spain.

The CDR3 runs 15 residues. The junction had 6 bases not matched to a gene; V was cut back by 6 bases and J by 0 bases. Per germline, CDR1 SNHLY and CDR2 FYNNEI. The origin of this receptor is a young woman with acute COVID-19. The sample comprised PBMCs or T cells enriched from blood (not recorded which). The rearrangement links TRBV2 to TRBJ2-3, with 7 positions matching TRBD2. In DNA form, the CDR3 reads TGTGCCAGCAGGCGTGGGACTACTAGCACAGATACGCAGTATTTT. Protein product: CASRRGTTSTDTQYF.